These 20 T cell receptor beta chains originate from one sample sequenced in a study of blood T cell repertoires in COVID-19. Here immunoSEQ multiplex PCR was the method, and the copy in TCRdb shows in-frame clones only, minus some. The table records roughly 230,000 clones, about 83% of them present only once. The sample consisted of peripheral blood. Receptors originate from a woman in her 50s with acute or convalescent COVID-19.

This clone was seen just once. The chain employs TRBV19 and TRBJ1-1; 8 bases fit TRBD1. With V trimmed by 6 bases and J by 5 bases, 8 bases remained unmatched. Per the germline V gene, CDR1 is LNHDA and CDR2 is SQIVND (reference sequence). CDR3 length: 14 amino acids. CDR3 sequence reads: CASRDQGAYTEAFF. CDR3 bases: TGTGCCAGTAGAGATCAGGGGGCATATACTGAAGCTTTCTTT. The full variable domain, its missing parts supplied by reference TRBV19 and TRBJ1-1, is DGGITQSPKYLFRKEGQNVTLSCEQNLNHDAMYWYRQDPGQGLRLIYYSQIVNDFQKGDIAEGYSVSREKKESFPLTVTSAQKNPTAFYLCASRDQGAYTEAFFGQGTRLTVV.

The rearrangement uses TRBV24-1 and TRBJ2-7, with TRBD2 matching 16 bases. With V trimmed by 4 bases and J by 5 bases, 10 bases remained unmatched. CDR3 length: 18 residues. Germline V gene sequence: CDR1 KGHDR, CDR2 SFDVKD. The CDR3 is CATSDRPGLAGGRHEQYF. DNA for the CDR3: TGTGCCACCAGTGACCGCCCGGGACTAGCGGGAGGGAGGCACGAGCAGTACTTC.

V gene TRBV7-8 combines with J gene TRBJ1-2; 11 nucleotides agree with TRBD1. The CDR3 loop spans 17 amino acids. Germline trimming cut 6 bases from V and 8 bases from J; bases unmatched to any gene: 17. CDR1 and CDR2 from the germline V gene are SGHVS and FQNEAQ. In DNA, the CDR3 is TGTGCCAGCAGTCGAAGGACAGGGGGCGCTTCCTATGCGGGCTACACCTTC. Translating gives CASSRRTGGASYAGYTF.

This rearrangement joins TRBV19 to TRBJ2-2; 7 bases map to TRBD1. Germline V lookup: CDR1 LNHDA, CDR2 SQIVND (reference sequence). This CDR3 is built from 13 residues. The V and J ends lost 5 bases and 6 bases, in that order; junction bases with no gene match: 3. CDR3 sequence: CASSSGTAGELFF. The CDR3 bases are TGTGCCAGTAGTTCAGGGACAGCCGGGGAGCTGTTTTTT.

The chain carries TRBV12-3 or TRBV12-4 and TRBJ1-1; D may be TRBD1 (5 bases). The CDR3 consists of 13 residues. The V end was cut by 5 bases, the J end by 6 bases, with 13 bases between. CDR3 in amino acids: CASSVRDLAEAFF. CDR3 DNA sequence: TGTGCCAGCAGTGTCAGGGATTTGGCTGAAGCTTTCTTT.

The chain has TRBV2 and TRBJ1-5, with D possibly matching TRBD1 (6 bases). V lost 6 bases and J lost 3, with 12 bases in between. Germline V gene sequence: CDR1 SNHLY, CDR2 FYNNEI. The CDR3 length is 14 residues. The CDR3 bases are TGTGCCAGCAGGGAGGACAGAGCCAATCAGCCCCAGCATTTT. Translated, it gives CASREDRANQPQHF.

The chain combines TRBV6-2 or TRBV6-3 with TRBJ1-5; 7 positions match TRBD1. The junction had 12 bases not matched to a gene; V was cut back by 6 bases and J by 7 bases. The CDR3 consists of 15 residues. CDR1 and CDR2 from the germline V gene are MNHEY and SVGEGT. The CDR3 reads CASSNWDSPVQPQHF. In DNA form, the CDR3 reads TGTGCCAGCAGCAACTGGGACAGCCCCGTACAGCCCCAGCATTTT.

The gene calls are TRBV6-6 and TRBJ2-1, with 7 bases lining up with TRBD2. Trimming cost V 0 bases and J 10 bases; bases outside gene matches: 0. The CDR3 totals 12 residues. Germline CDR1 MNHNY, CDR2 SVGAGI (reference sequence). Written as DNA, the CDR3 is TGTGCCAGCAGTTACTCGGGAGGGGAGCAGTTCTTC. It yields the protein CASSYSGGEQFF.

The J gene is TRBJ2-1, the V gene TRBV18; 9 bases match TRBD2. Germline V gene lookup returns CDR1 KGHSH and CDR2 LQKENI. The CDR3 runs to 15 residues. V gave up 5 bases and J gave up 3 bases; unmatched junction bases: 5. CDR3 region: CASSFSGGHYNEQFF. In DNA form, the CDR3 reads TGTGCCAGCTCATTTAGCGGGGGTCACTACAATGAGCAGTTCTTC.

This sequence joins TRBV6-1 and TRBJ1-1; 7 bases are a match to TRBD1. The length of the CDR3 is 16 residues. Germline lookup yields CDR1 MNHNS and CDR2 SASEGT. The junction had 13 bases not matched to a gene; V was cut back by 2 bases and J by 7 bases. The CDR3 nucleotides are TGTGCCAGCAGTGAATACGGCCGTTACGGGACAGTTGAAGCTTTCTTT. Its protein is CASSEYGRYGTVEAFF.

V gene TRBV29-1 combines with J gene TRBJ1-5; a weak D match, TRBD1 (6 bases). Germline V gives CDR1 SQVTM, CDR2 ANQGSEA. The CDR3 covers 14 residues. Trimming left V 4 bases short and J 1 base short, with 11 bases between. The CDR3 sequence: CSVAGTKSNQPQHF. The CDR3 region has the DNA TGCAGCGTTGCCGGGACAAAGAGCAATCAGCCCCAGCATTTT. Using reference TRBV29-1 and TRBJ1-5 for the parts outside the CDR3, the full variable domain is SAVISQKPSRDICQRGTSLTIQCQVDSQVTMMFWYRQQPGQSLTLIATANQGSEATYESGFVIDKFPISRPNLTFSTLTVSNMSPEDSSIYLCSVAGTKSNQPQHFGDGTRLSIL.

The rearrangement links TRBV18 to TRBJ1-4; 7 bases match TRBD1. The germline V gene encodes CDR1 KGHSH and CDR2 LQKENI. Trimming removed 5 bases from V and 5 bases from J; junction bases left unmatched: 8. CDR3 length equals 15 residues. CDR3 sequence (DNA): TGTGCCAGCTCAACCACGGGACAGCTAAATGAAAAACTGTTTTTT. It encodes CASSTTGQLNEKLFF. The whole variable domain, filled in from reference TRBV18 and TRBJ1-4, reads NAGVMQNPRHLVRRRGQEARLRCSPMKGHSHVYWYRQLPEEGLKFMVYLQKENIIDESGMPKERFSAEFPKEGPSILRIQQVVRGDSAAYFCASSTTGQLNEKLFFGSGTQLSVL.

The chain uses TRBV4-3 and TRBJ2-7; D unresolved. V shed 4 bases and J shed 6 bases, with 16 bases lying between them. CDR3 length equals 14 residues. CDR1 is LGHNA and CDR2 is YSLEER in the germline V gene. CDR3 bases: TGCGCCAGCAGCCTTTCGGTCCAGGTCGGCGAGCAGTACTTC. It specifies CASSLSVQVGEQYF.

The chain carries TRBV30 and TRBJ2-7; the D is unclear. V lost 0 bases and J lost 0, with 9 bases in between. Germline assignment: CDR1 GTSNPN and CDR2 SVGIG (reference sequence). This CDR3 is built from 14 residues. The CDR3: CAWSVSEISYEQYF. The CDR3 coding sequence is TGTGCCTGGAGTGTTTCAGAAATCTCCTACGAGCAGTACTTC. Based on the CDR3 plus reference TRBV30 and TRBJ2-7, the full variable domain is SQTIHQWPATLVQPVGSPLSLECTVEGTSNPNLYWYRQAAGRGLQLLFYSVGIGQISSEVPQNLSASRPQDRQFILSSKKLLLSDSGFYLCAWSVSEISYEQYFGPGTRLTVT.

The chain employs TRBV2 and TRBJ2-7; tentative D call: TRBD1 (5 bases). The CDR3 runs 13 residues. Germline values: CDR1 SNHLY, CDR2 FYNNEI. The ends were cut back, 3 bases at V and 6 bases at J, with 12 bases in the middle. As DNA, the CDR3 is TGTGCCAGCAGTGATAGGGGAATAGGCGAGCAGTACTTC. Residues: CASSDRGIGEQYF.

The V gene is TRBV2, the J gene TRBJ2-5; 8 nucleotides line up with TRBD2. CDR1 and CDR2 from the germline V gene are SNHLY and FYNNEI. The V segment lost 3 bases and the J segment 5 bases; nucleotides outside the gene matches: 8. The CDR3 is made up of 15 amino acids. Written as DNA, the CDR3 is TGTGCCAGCAGTGATTTGGGGACTAGTCCGGAGACCCAGTACTTC. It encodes CASSDLGTSPETQYF.

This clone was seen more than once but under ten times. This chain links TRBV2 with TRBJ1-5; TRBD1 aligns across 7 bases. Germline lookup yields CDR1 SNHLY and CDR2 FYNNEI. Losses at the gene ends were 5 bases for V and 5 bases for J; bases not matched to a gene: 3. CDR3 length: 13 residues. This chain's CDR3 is CASSWDSDQPQHF. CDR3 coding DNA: TGTGCCAGCAGTTGGGACAGTGATCAGCCCCAGCATTTT.

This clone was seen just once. DNA for the CDR3: TGTGCCAGCAGCCGACTAGCGTTAAGCTCCTACAATGAGCAGTTCTTC. This gives the protein CASSRLALSSYNEQFF. The chain joins TRBV28 to TRBJ2-1; 8 bases are shared with TRBD2. The CDR3 has 16 residues. Germline assignment: CDR1 MDHEN and CDR2 SYDVKM. Trimming cost V 6 bases and J 0 bases; bases outside gene matches: 7.

The CDR3 loop reads CASSLRLAGANTDTQYF. Here the CDR3 DNA reads TGTGCCAGCAGCTTACGACTAGCGGGGGCCAACACAGATACGCAGTATTTT. V and J are TRBV7-2 and TRBJ2-3, with 12 nucleotides matching TRBD2. The CDR3 is made up of 17 amino acids. V was pared by 2 bases and J by 2 bases, with 5 bases of the junction left unmatched. From germline, CDR1 is SGHTA and CDR2 FQGNSA.

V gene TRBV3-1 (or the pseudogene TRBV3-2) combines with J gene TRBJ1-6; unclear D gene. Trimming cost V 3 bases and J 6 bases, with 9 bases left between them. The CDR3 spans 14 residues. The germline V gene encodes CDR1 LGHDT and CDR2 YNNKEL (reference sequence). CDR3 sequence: CASSQGVGNSPLHF. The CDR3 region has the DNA TGTGCCAGCAGCCAGGGAGTGGGTAATTCACCCCTCCACTTT.